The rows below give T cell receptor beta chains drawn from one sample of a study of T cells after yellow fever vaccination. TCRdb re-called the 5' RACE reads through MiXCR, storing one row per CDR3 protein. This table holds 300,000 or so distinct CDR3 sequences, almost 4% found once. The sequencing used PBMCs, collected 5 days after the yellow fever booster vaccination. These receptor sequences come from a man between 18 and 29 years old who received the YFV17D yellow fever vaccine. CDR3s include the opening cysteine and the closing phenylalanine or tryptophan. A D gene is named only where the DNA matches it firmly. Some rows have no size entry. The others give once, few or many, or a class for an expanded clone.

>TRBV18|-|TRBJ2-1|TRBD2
TGTGCCAGCTCGCGCCGACTAGCGGGGCACAATGAGCAGTTCTTC
CASSRRLAGHNEQFF
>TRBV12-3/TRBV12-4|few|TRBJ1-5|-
TGTGCCAGCAGTTTAGGAAGGGAGCCCCAGCATTTT
CASSLGREPQHF
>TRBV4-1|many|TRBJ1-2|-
TGCGCCAGCAGCCCCGCAGCCCTGGACTATGGCTACACCTTC
CASSPAALDYGYTF
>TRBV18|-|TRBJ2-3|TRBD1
TGTGCCAGCTCACCACCATCCTCGAGGGGGCGTGTTTCGGATACGCAGTATTTT
CASSPPSSRGRVSDTQYF
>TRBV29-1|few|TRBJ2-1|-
TGCAGCGTTGAACCGACTGAATATCCCTCCTACAATGAGCAGTTCTTC
CSVEPTEYPSYNEQFF
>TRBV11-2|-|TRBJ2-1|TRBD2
TGTGCCAGCAGCCTGACTAGCGGGGACAATGAGCAGTTCTTC
CASSLTSGDNEQFF
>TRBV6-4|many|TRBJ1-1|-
TGTGCCAGCAGTGAGAGGGGGGGATTAAGAGCTTTCTTT
CASSERGGLRAFF
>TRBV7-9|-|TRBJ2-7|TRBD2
TGTGCCAGCAGCTTCTTAGCGGGGGCAACCTACGAGCAGTACTTC
CASSFLAGATYEQYF
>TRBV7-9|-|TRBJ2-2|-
TGTGCCAGCAGGTTCCTCGGCGGAAAGAACACCGGGGAGCTGTTTTTT
CASRFLGGKNTGELFF
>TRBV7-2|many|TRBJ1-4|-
TGTGCCAGCAGCTTGGCAACTAATGAAAAACTGTTTTTT
CASSLATNEKLFF
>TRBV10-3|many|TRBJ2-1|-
TGTGCCATCGGGGGGTCGGACAGGCTCAATGAGCAGTTCTTC
CAIGGSDRLNEQFF
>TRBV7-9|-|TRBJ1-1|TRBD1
TGTGCCAGCAGCTTTACAGGGGACTCAAGAGGGGCTTTCTTT
CASSFTGDSRGAFF
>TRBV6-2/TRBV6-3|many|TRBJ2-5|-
TGTGCCAGCAGTTACAACGTAGGTGGAGGGGAGACCCAGTACTTC
CASSYNVGGGETQYF
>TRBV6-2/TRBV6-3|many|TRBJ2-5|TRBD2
TGTGCCAGCAGTTACTCCGTTGGACTAGCGGGGGAAAGGAGGGAGACCCAGTACTTC
CASSYSVGLAGERRETQYF
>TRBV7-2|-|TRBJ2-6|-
TGTGCCAGTCGTTGGCGCGGGATCGATCCTGGGGCCAACGTCCTGACTTTC
CASRWRGIDPGANVLTF
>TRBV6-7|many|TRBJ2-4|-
TGTGCCAGCAGCCACTCATCGGGGTTGGCCAAAAACATTCAGTACTTC
CASSHSSGLAKNIQYF
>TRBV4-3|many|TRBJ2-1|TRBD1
TGCGCCAGCAGTCGAGGGACAGCTCGCTACAATGAGCAGTTCTTC
CASSRGTARYNEQFF
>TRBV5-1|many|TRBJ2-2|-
TGCGCCAGCAGCTTGGCCCCCGCGAACACCGGGGAGCTGTTTTTT
CASSLAPANTGELFF
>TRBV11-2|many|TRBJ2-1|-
TGTGCCAGCAGCTTGGTGCTTCGGGATGAGCAGTTCTTC
CASSLVLRDEQFF
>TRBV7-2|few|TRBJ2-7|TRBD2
TGTGCCAGCAGCTTGGGGATGACTAGCGGGGGATACGAGCAGTACTTC
CASSLGMTSGGYEQYF
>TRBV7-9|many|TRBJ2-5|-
TGTGCCAGCAGCTTATTTGGGGACCCGGAGACCCAGTACTTC
CASSLFGDPETQYF
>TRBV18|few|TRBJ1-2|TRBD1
TGTGCCAGCTCACCGACAGGGCAGGACTATGGCTACACCTTC
CASSPTGQDYGYTF
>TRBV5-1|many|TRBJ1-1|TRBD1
TGCGCCAGCAGCCAAGGACAGGGGGCCACTGAAGCTTTCTTT
CASSQGQGATEAFF
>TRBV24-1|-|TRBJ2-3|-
TGTGCCACCGCCGGCCCCGGAGCCACAGATACGCAGTATTTT
CATAGPGATDTQYF
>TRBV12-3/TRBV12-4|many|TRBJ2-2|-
TGTGCCAGCAGACAGGCCAGGAGGACCGGGGAGCTGTTTTTT
CASRQARRTGELFF
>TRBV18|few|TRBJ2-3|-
TGTGCCAGCTCACCTTCTCGGGCAGGGGGCACAGATACGCAGTATTTT
CASSPSRAGGTDTQYF
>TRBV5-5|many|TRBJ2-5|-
TGTGCCAGCAGCTTGCCAGGGGCAGAGACCCAGTACTTC
CASSLPGAETQYF
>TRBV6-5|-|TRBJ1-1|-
TGTGCCAGCAGTTACCAGGGTTTGAACACTGAAGCTTTCTTT
CASSYQGLNTEAFF
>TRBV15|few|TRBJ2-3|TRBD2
TGTGCCACCAGCGGCTTAGCGGGGGGGCTCACAGATACGCAGTATTTT
CATSGLAGGLTDTQYF
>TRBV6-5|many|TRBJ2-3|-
TGTGCCAGCAGTTACTCCCCGAGTAGTGCTTCCACAGATACGCAGTATTTT
CASSYSPSSASTDTQYF
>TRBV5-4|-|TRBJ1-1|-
TGTGCCAGCAGCGTAAGATTCACAACAGGGACTGAAGCTTTCTTT
CASSVRFTTGTEAFF
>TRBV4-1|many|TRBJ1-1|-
TGCGCCAGCAGCCAAGCACGATTGGAGCAGACTGAAGCTTTCTTT
CASSQARLEQTEAFF
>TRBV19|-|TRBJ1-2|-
TGTGCCAGTTCCGGATTCTATGGCTACACCTTC
CASSGFYGYTF
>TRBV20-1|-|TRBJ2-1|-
TGCAGTGCTAGAGATTTCCATGAGCAGTTCTTC
CSARDFHEQFF
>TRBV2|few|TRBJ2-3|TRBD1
TGTGCCAGCGAGGGGGCGGGTGATACGCAGTATTTT
CASEGAGDTQYF
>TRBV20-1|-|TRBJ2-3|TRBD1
TGCAGTGCTAGGGTAGGACAGGGGCCTTCAGATACGCAGTATTTT
CSARVGQGPSDTQYF
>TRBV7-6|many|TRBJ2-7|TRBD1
TGTGCCAGCAGCTTAGATTCGGGACAGATCGTTTCCTACGAGCAGTACTTC
CASSLDSGQIVSYEQYF
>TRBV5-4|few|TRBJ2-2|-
TGTGCCAGCAGCTTGGGGGGTCAGGCGGGTTCCGGGGAGCTGTTTTTT
CASSLGGQAGSGELFF
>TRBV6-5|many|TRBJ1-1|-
TGTGCCAGCAGTTATTCCAGAAGGGGGAACACTGAAGCTTTCTTT
CASSYSRRGNTEAFF
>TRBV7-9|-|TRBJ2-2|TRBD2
TGTGCCAGCATCGTAGCGGGGGGCCCCTCGGGGGAGCTGTTTTTT
CASIVAGGPSGELFF
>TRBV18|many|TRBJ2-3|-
TGTGCCAGCTCACCACCCAGCACAGATACGCAGTATTTT
CASSPPSTDTQYF
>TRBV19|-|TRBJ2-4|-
TGTGCCAGTATGTCACCAGCTGTCTCAAAAAACATTCAGTACTTC
CASMSPAVSKNIQYF
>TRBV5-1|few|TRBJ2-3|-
TGCGCCAGCAGCTTGGACGGAGATCCAGATACGCAGTATTTT
CASSLDGDPDTQYF
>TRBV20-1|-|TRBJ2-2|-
TGCAGTGCTAGAGAGCCGGGTACCGGGGAGCTGTTTTTT
CSAREPGTGELFF
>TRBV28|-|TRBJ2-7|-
TGTGCCAGCAGGTCCCCGAAAAGGGGGGCCCTGACCTACGAGCAGTACTTC
CASRSPKRGALTYEQYF
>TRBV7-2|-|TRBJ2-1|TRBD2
TGTGCCAGCAGCATAGCGGGAGGTTCCTACAATGAGCAGTTCTTC
CASSIAGGSYNEQFF
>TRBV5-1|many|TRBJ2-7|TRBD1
TGCGCCAGCAGCTTGGTACAGGGGGGAGAGCAGTACTTC
CASSLVQGGEQYF
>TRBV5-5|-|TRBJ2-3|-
TGTGCCAGCAGCGCTGGTGGAGGAGCCCTTTATCCAGATACGCAGTATTTT
CASSAGGGALYPDTQYF
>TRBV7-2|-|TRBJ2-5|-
TGTGCCAGCACCCAGTCGGGGCGAAACAAACAAGAGACCCAGTACTTC
CASTQSGRNKQETQYF
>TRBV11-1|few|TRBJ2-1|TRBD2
TGTGCCAGCAGTTCCCTAGCGGGGGAAGAGCAGTTCTTC
CASSSLAGEEQFF
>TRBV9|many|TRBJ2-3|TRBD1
TGTGCCAGCAGCTCCCTCGAGGGGGCTGCAGATACGCAGTATTTT
CASSSLEGAADTQYF
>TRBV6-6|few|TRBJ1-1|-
TGTGCCAGCAGTTACTCGGTGGGGCTGAACACTGAAGCTTTCTTT
CASSYSVGLNTEAFF
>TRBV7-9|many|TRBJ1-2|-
TGTGCCAGCAGCCCATCGGGTGGGCCCTATGGCTACACCTTC
CASSPSGGPYGYTF